This TCR beta chain was recovered during a study of cytomegalovirus exposure and HLA in healthy donors. Germline-derived CDR1 and CDR2 are SEHNR and FQNEAQ (reference sequence). This CDR3 comprises 14 residues. Between the trimmed V and J ends, which lost 5 bases and 6 bases, there was a span of 14 bases. Clones were read by immunoSEQ multiplex PCR, and TCRdb kept only the in-frame ones, dropping some. Among about 160,000 clones listed, approximately 96% were seen once. Regarding this clone: Its antigen is unknown.

Findings and caveats of the study: Researchers reported that a few CMV-associated chains were confirmed in vitro as CMV antigen-specific.

Sequencing was performed on PBMCs. This sequence originates from a young woman in good health and CMV-seronegative. The chain carries TRBV7-9 and TRBJ1-5; a possible D gene is TRBD1 (6 bases). The CDR3 DNA reads as TGTGCCAGCAGCATATCAACAGGGACTCAGCCCCAGCATTTT. This translates into CASSISTGTQPQHF.